This TCR beta chain was captured by sequencing in a study of long-term antiretroviral therapy in people with HIV. About the study: The oldest specimens predate the 2015 immediate-ART recommendation by about a decade.

Notes on this clone: Its target is unknown.

One or more pre-ART and two or more post-ART PBMC samples were available from each donor. Survey-level immunoSEQ v3.0 assays were run. TCRdb keeps only in-frame clones here, not all; method: immunoSEQ multiplex PCR. Of 15,000 to 20,000 clones listed, 76% are singletons. Study-wide findings and caveats: After ART, diversity increased yet remained lower than transplant donor controls. Controls showed broader CDR3 length ranges than did the HIV repertoires.

The junction had 4 bases not matched to a gene; V was cut back by 5 bases and J by 3 bases. CDR3 size: 13 residues. From germline, CDR1 is MNHEY and CDR2 SMNVEV (reference sequence). This sample comprised unsorted PBMCs, obtained 0.5 years before starting antiretroviral therapy. This clonotype was sampled from a woman aged 45-59 years with HIV. The chain has TRBV27 and TRBJ2-7, with TRBD1 identical over 7 bases. The CDR3 DNA reads TGTGCCAGCAGTCCCCGGACAGGCTACGAGCAGTACTTC. This encodes CASSPRTGYEQYF.